These 30 T cell receptor beta chains came from one sample sequenced in a study of T-cell reconstitution after alpha-beta-depleted transplantation in children. Unique molecular identifiers were used to barcode this TCRbeta library. One entry per CDR3 protein, called by TCRdb with MiXCR from the PCR reads. This table has fewer than 550,000 distinct CDR3 sequences, about an eighth appearing once. This material consisted of PBMCs, mostly from graft donor cells, taken 180 days after TCRalphabeta/CD19-depleted stem cell transplant. These receptors originate from a female patient aged 2-10 years who had a stem cell transplant for aplastic anemia, so the T cells may come from the graft donor.

The V call is TRBV5-5, the J call TRBJ2-3, with 8 bases matching TRBD1. The trim removed 4 bases at V and 2 bases at J, leaving 9 bases unmatched. The CDR3 contains 16 residues. CDR1 is SGHKS, CDR2 YYEKEE, per germline (reference sequence). CDR3 nucleotide sequence: TGTGCCAGCAGCGCGTCCCGGGACAGGTACACAGATACGCAGTATTTT. Its translation is CASSASRDRYTDTQYF.

This clonotype was observed a few times. This sequence joins TRBV29-1 and TRBJ2-5; weak D call: TRBD2 (5 bases). The CDR3 totals 13 residues. CDR1 and CDR2 (germline): SQVTM, ANQGSEA. V shed 1 base and J shed 0 bases, with 6 bases lying between them. The CDR3: CSVEGGHQETQYF. The CDR3 DNA sequence: TGCAGCGTTGAAGGCGGGCACCAAGAGACCCAGTACTTC.

The V and J genes are TRBV3-1 and TRBJ2-7; perhaps D is TRBD1 or TRBD2 (5 bases each). Trimming took off 4 bases at V and 4 bases at J, with 17 bases between the two ends. Looked up from germline, CDR1 is LGHDT and CDR2 is YNNKEL (reference sequence). This CDR3 is 15 amino acids long. This chain's CDR3 is CASSPRLGPKYEQYF. Written as DNA, the CDR3 is TGTGCCAGCAGCCCCCGGTTGGGACCGAAATACGAGCAGTACTTC.

This clonotype was observed a handful of times. At one boundary the junction diverges from the germline segment, which might be a read error. This sequence joins TRBV25-1 and TRBJ2-7, with D perhaps TRBD1 (5 bases). This CDR3 contains 8 residues. The germline V gene has CDR1 MGHDK and CDR2 SYGVNS. Written as DNA, the CDR3 is TGTGCCAGCAGCTACAGGTTCTTC. It yields the protein CASSYRFF.

Only a few counts were recorded for this clonotype. The V call is TRBV15, the J call TRBJ2-4, with a possible D match to TRBD1 (6 bases). V lost 7 bases, J lost 0 bases, and 13 bases lay in between. This CDR3 is 15 amino acids long. The germline V gene encodes CDR1 LNHNV and CDR2 YYDKDF (reference sequence). The CDR3 here is CATIDRISAKNIQYF. CDR3 DNA sequence: TGTGCCACCATTGACAGGATCTCAGCCAAAAACATTCAGTACTTC.

This clonotype has just a few counts. The chain recombines TRBV7-2 with TRBJ2-7; maybe TRBD2 (6 bases). V gave up 6 bases and J gave up 0 bases, with 12 bases separating them. The CDR3 is 14 amino acids. Germline V gene data show CDR1 as SGHTA and CDR2 as FQGNSA. The CDR3 protein is CASRAGSSSYEQYF. In nucleotides, the CDR3 is TGTGCCAGCAGAGCGGGCTCAAGCTCCTACGAGCAGTACTTC.

This clonotype was seen a few times. V is TRBV7-9 and J is TRBJ2-4; possible D gene TRBD2, 6 bases. The CDR3 consists of 15 residues. V lost 5 bases and J 8 bases, leaving 19 bases between the germline ends. Germline V lookup: CDR1 SEHNR, CDR2 FQNEAQ (reference sequence). The CDR3 spells CASSPAGVPGDIQYF. The CDR3 region has the DNA TGTGCCAGCAGCCCGGCAGGAGTACCGGGGGACATTCAGTACTTC.

Ten or more counts support this clonotype. The rearrangement joins TRBV12-3 or TRBV12-4 to TRBJ1-5, with D perhaps TRBD1 (5 bases). The length of the CDR3 is 14 residues. V gave up 7 bases and J gave up 5 bases, with 15 bases separating them. This CDR3 is CASNPRGLDQPQHF. The CDR3 DNA follows: TGTGCCAGCAACCCGAGGGGCTTAGATCAGCCCCAGCATTTT.

This clonotype was observed a few times. V usage is TRBV20-1 and J usage is TRBJ2-7, with D possibly matching TRBD2 (5 bases). Germline loops: CDR1 DFQATT, CDR2 SNEGSKA (reference sequence). The CDR3 spans 15 residues. Trimming removed 6 bases from V and 0 bases from J, with 18 bases in between. The CDR3 sequence: CSALWPQRSSYEQYF. The CDR3 DNA reads as TGCAGTGCCCTCTGGCCTCAGCGGTCCTCCTACGAGCAGTACTTC.

The DNA for the CDR3 is TGTGCCAGCAGTCCCTCTACAGGGGTTACTGAAGCTTTCTTT. This codes for CASSPSTGVTEAFF. This chain links TRBV7-2 with TRBJ1-1, with 7 bases aligning to TRBD1. Germline V gene sequence: CDR1 SGHTA, CDR2 FQGNSA. This CDR3 has 14 amino acids. Trimming took 6 bases from V and 5 from J; bases not matched to a gene: 9.

V is TRBV7-2 and J is TRBJ1-1; D is perhaps TRBD1 (5 bases). The CDR3 has 17 amino acids. V lost 3 bases and J 0 bases, leaving 17 bases between the germline ends. Germline V gives CDR1 SGHTA, CDR2 FQGNSA. CDR3 amino acids: CASSFSRGSQMNTEAFF. As DNA, the CDR3 is TGTGCCAGCAGCTTCTCTAGGGGCTCGCAAATGAACACTGAAGCTTTCTTT.

This clonotype was detected many times. CDR3 amino acids: CSVEDSARVYEQYV. The CDR3 DNA is TGCAGCGTTGAAGATTCGGCCAGGGTTTACGAGCAGTACGTC. The V gene is TRBV29-1, the J gene TRBJ2-7, with D perhaps TRBD1 (5 bases). CDR3 size: 14 residues. V gave up 0 bases and J gave up 4 bases, with 13 bases separating them. From germline, CDR1 is SQVTM and CDR2 ANQGSEA.

The V gene is TRBV4-3, the J gene TRBJ2-1, with TRBD2 matching over 10 bases. After removal of 4 bases from V and 6 bases from J, the junction contained 12 bases not matched to a gene. This CDR3 contains 17 residues. CDR1 and CDR2 from the germline V gene are LGHNA and YSLEER. DNA for the CDR3: TGCGCCAGCAGCCCCAGCCCTAGCGGGAGAAACATCAATGAGCAGTTCTTC. Protein: CASSPSPSGRNINEQFF.

V is TRBV7-3 and J is TRBJ2-5, with 9 positions matching TRBD2. The CDR3 is 18 amino acids. Trimming removed 4 bases from V and 2 bases from J; junction bases left unmatched: 14. Germline V gene lookup returns CDR1 SGHTA and CDR2 FQGTGA. CDR3 residues: CASSYAGTSIVKQETQYF. The CDR3 DNA follows: TGTGCCAGCAGCTATGCGGGGACTAGCATAGTAAAACAAGAGACCCAGTACTTC. Complete variable domain (other parts from reference TRBV7-3 and TRBJ2-5): GAGVSQTPSNKVTEKGKYVELRCDPISGHTALYWYRQSLGQGPEFLIYFQGTGAADDSGLPNDRFFAVRPEGSVSTLKIQRTERGDSAVYLCASSYAGTSIVKQETQYFGPGTRLLVL.

The chain combines TRBV5-1 with TRBJ2-7, with 9 positions matching TRBD1. J lost 9 bases, V lost 3 bases, and 10 bases had no gene match. Per the germline V gene, CDR1 is SGHRS and CDR2 is YFSETQ. This CDR3 has 14 residues. For the CDR3, the DNA is TGCGCCAGCAGCTCCGGGGACAGGGACTCGGGGCAGTACTTC. Its translation: CASSSGDRDSGQYF.

A remark on this clonotype: Its ends do not fully match the called genes, so a read error is possible. The rearrangement joins TRBV10-3 to TRBJ1-2; TRBD1 is a possible D gene (5 bases). Per the germline V gene, CDR1 is ENHRY and CDR2 is SYGVKD. This CDR3 has 13 residues. The chain's CDR3 is CASSEGRGYGYTF. The CDR3, as DNA: TGTGCCAGCAGTGAGGGAAGGGGCTATGGCTACACCTTC.

V and J are TRBV6-5 and TRBJ2-6, with 9 bases fitting TRBD1. The CDR3 contains 17 residues. Germline CDR1 and CDR2: MNHEY and SVGAGI. V lost 1 base to trimming and J lost 2 bases; unmatched junction nucleotides: 3. The CDR3: CASSYLTGGAGANVLTF. The CDR3 nucleotides read TGTGCCAGCAGTTACTTAACAGGGGGCGCTGGGGCCAACGTCCTGACTTTC.

The gene calls are TRBV15 and TRBJ1-6; no clear D gene. Germline V gives CDR1 LNHNV, CDR2 YYDKDF (reference sequence). The CDR3 runs to 15 residues. V shed 1 base and J shed 7 bases, with 11 bases lying between them. CDR3 sequence (DNA): TGTGCCACCAGCAGAGTACGTCCGAGCAATTCACCCCTCCACTTT. Amino acids: CATSRVRPSNSPLHF.

This clonotype was counted only a few times. The CDR3 loop is CASSRLPSGRSYNEQFF. The DNA of the CDR3 is TGTGCCAGCAGTCGTCTTCCTAGCGGGCGCTCCTACAATGAGCAGTTCTTC. The chain recombines TRBV6-2 or TRBV6-3 with TRBJ2-1, with TRBD2 identical over 8 bases. CDR1 is MNHEY and CDR2 is SVGEGT in the germline V gene. The CDR3 is made up of 17 amino acids. Trimming cost V 5 bases and J 0 bases; bases outside gene matches: 9.

This chain links TRBV29-1 with TRBJ2-3; D is unclear. CDR3 length: 12 amino acids. Germline CDR1 SQVTM, CDR2 ANQGSEA. Trimming cost V 5 bases and J 4 bases, with 10 bases left between them. CDR3 DNA sequence: TGCAGCGTTTTAGTCGGATCAGATACGCAGTATTTT. It encodes CSVLVGSDTQYF.

The CDR3 spells CASSQESVGPGELFF. DNA of the CDR3: TGTGCCAGCAGCCAAGAAAGCGTAGGTCCCGGGGAGCTGTTTTTT. The V and J genes are TRBV4-2 and TRBJ2-2; D remains unclear. Germline V gives CDR1 LGHNA, CDR2 YNFKEQ. Trimming pared 0 bases from V and 6 bases from J, leaving 11 bases between. This CDR3 has 15 amino acids.

The chain links TRBV6-1 to TRBJ1-2, with 7 bases lining up with TRBD1. The trim removed 5 bases at V and 0 bases at J, leaving 6 bases unmatched. Germline V lookup: CDR1 MNHNS, CDR2 SASEGT. This CDR3 spans 15 amino acids. The CDR3 loop reads CASSRTGDTNYGYTF. CDR3 sequence (DNA): TGTGCCAGCAGTCGGACAGGCGATACTAACTATGGCTACACCTTC.

The CDR3 sequence is CSARASGTRSSYNEQFF. In nucleotides, the CDR3 is TGCAGTGCTAGAGCTTCCGGGACGAGGAGCTCCTACAATGAGCAGTTCTTC. V gene TRBV20-1 combines with J gene TRBJ2-1, with D perhaps assigned TRBD1 or TRBD2 (5 bases each). Trimming took 1 base from V and 0 from J, leaving 16 bases between them. The CDR3 length is 17 residues. Per the germline V gene, CDR1 is DFQATT and CDR2 is SNEGSKA (reference sequence).

Comment on this clonotype: Relative to the germline gene, one junction end is altered; a read error may explain this. The chain is built from TRBV6-1 and TRBJ2-5, with TRBD1 matching 7 bases. CDR1 is MNHNS, CDR2 SASEGT, per germline. The CDR3 covers 11 residues. CDR3 region: CASKVADRISF. CDR3 coding DNA: TGTGCCAGCAAAGTGGCGGACAGGATATCCTTC.

The chain is built from TRBV27 and TRBJ1-2; D is undetermined. The V end lost 2 bases, the J end lost 4 bases, and 11 bases lay between the germline ends. Germline loops: CDR1 MNHEY, CDR2 SMNVEV (reference sequence). CDR3 size: 14 residues. CDR3 loop: CASSLKRAGYGYTF. The CDR3 nucleotides read TGTGCCAGCAGTTTAAAACGGGCCGGCTATGGCTACACCTTC.

V usage is TRBV24-1 and J usage is TRBJ2-2, with D uncertain. CDR1 is KGHDR, CDR2 SFDVKD, per germline. This CDR3 is built from 11 residues. Trimming stripped 4 bases from V and 4 bases from J, with 0 bases between. CDR3 DNA sequence: TGTGCCACCAGTGACACCGGGGAGCTGTTTTTT. Its protein product is CATSDTGELFF.

This clonotype appeared a few times. This chain joins TRBV5-1 and TRBJ2-3; 9 bases fit TRBD1. Germline V lookup: CDR1 SGHRS, CDR2 YFSETQ. The CDR3 extends over 15 amino acids. The V segment lost 4 bases and the J segment 8 bases; nucleotides outside the gene matches: 11. The CDR3 sequence: CASSLGQGPLATQYF. For the CDR3, the DNA is TGCGCCAGCAGCCTGGGACAGGGTCCACTCGCTACGCAGTATTTT.

This clonotype showed up just a few times. The chain is built from TRBV20-1 and TRBJ1-2; D remains unclear. Trimming took 0 bases from V and 4 from J, leaving 9 bases between them. Germline CDR1 is DFQATT and CDR2 is SNEGSKA (reference sequence). The CDR3 is made up of 13 amino acids. The CDR3 protein is CSARDSKSYGYTF. The CDR3 nucleotides are TGCAGTGCTAGAGATTCTAAGAGCTATGGCTACACCTTC.

The chain joins TRBV18 to TRBJ1-3; D unclear. Germline lookup yields CDR1 KGHSH and CDR2 LQKENI. V dropped 3 bases and J dropped 0 bases, with 9 bases sitting between them. This CDR3 contains 15 residues. DNA of the CDR3: TGTGCCAGCTCACCTACGATTCACTCTGGAAACACCATATATTTT. Its translation: CASSPTIHSGNTIYF.

This chain joins TRBV5-1 and TRBJ2-5; 7 nucleotides agree with TRBD1. The CDR3 contains 17 residues. V shed 4 bases and J 3 bases; nucleotides not matched to a gene: 15. Germline V gene data show CDR1 as SGHRS and CDR2 as YFSETQ. DNA for the CDR3: TGCGCCAGCAGCCCATACGCCGGGACAGCACCTAAAGAGACCCAGTACTTC. Translated, it gives CASSPYAGTAPKETQYF. The full variable domain, its missing parts supplied by reference TRBV5-1 and TRBJ2-5, is KAGVTQTPRYLIKTRGQQVTLSCSPISGHRSVSWYQQTPGQGLQFLFEYFSETQRNKGNFPGRFSGRQFSNSRSEMNVSTLELGDSALYLCASSPYAGTAPKETQYFGPGTRLLVL.